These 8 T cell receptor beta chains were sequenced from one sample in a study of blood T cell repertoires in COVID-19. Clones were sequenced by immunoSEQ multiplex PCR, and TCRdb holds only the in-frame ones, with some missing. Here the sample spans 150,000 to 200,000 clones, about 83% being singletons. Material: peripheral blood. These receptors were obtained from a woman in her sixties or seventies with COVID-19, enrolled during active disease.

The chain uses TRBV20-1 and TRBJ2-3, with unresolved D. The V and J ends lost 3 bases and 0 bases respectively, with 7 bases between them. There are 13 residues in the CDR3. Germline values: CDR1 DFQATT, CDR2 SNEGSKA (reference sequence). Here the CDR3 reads CSASFQSTDTQYF. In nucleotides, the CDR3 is TGCAGTGCTAGTTTCCAGAGCACAGATACGCAGTATTTT.

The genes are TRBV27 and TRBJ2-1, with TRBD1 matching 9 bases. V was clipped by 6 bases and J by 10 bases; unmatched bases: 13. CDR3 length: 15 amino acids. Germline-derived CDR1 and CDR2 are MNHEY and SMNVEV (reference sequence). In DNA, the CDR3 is TGTGCCAGCAGACTGCCCGGGACAGGGCAGTACGAGCAGTTCTTC. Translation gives CASRLPGTGQYEQFF.

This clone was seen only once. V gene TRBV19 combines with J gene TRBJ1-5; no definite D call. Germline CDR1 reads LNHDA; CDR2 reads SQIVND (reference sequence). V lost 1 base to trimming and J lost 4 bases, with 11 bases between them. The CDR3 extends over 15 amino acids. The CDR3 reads CASSIGPGRNQPQHF. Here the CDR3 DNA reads TGTGCCAGTAGTATAGGCCCAGGTCGGAATCAGCCCCAGCATTTT. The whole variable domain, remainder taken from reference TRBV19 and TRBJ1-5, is DGGITQSPKYLFRKEGQNVTLSCEQNLNHDAMYWYRQDPGQGLRLIYYSQIVNDFQKGDIAEGYSVSREKKESFPLTVTSAQKNPTAFYLCASSIGPGRNQPQHFGDGTRLSIL.

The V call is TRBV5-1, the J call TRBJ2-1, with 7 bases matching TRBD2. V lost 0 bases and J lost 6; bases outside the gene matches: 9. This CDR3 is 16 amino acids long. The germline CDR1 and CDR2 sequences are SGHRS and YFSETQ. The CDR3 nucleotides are TGCGCCAGCAGCTTGGCGGGGGAGGGTCATGGCAATGAGCAGTTCTTC. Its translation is CASSLAGEGHGNEQFF. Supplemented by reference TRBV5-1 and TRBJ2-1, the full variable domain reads KAGVTQTPRYLIKTRGQQVTLSCSPISGHRSVSWYQQTPGQGLQFLFEYFSETQRNKGNFPGRFSGRQFSNSRSEMNVSTLELGDSALYLCASSLAGEGHGNEQFFGPGTRLTVL.

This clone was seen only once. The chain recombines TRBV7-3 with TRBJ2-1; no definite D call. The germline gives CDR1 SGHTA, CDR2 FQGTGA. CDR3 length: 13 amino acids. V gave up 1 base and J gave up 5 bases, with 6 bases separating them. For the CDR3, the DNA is TGTGCCAGCAGCTTAAACCAGAACAATGAGCAGTTCTTC. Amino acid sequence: CASSLNQNNEQFF.

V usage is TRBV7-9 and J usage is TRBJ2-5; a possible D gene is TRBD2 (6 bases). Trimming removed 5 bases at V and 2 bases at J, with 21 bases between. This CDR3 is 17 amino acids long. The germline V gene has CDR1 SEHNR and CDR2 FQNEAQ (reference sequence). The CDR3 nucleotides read TGTGCCAGCAGCCCCCCCCCGGGGAGGAAGGGACAAGAGACCCAGTACTTC. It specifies CASSPPPGRKGQETQYF.

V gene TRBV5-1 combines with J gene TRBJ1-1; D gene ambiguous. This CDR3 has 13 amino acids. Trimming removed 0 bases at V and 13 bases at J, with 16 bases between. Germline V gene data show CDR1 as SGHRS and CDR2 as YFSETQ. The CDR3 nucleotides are TGCGCCAGCAGCTTGGTCATCTCCGGGGAGGGTTTCTTT. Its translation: CASSLVISGEGFF.

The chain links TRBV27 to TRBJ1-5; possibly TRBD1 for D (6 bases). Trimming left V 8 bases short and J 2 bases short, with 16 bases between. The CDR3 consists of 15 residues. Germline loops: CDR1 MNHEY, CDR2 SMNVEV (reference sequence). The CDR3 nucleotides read TGTGCCAGCTCTCGGGGGGGGCTCGGCAATCAGCCCCAGCATTTT. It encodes CASSRGGLGNQPQHF.